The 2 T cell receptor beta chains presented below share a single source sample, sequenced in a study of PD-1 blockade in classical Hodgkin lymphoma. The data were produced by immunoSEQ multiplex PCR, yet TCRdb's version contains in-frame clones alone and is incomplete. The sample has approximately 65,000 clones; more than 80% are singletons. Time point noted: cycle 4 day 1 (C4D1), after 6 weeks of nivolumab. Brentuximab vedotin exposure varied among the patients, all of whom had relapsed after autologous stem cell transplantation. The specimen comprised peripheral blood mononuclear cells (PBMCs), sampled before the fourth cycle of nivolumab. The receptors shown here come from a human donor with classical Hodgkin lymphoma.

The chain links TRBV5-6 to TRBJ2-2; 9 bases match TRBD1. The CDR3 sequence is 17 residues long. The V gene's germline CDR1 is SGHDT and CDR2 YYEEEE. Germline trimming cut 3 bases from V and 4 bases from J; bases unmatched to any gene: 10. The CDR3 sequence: CASSSTSGQGSTGELFF. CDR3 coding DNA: TGTGCCAGCAGCTCTACTTCGGGACAGGGTAGCACCGGGGAGCTGTTTTTT.

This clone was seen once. Here the CDR3 reads CASSDPTSGGYNEQFF. The DNA for the CDR3 is TGCGCCAGCAGTGACCCAACTAGCGGGGGATACAATGAGCAGTTCTTC. J is TRBJ2-1 and V is TRBV10-1, with 11 bases that match TRBD2. Per the germline V gene, CDR1 is WNHNN and CDR2 is SYGVQD (reference sequence). The CDR3 loop spans 16 amino acids. The J segment lost 4 bases and the V segment lost 3 bases, leaving 5 bases of the junction unmatched.